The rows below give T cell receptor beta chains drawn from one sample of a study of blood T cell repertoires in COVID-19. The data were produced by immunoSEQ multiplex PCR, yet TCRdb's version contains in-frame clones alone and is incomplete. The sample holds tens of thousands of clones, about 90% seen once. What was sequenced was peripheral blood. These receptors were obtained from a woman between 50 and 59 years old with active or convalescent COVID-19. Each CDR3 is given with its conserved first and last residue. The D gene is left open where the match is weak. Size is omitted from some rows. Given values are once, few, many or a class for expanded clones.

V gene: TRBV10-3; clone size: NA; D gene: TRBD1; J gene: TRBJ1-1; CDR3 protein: CAISESGTGEKAFF; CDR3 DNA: TGTGCCATCAGTGAGTCGGGGACAGGCGAAAAAGCTTTCTTT
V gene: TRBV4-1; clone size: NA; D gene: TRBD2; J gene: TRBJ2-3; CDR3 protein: CASSQDEIAGGGGDTQYF; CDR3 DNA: TGCGCCAGCAGCCAAGATGAAATAGCGGGGGGCGGGGGAGATACGCAGTATTTT
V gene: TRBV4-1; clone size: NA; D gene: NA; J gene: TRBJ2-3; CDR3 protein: CASSQVSSPRAYTSTDTQYF; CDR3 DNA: TGCGCCAGCAGCCAAGTTTCATCTCCGCGGGCGTATACTAGCACAGATACGCAGTATTTT
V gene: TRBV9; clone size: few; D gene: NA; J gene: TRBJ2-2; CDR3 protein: CASSVFPSRELFF; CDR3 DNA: TGTGCCAGCAGCGTATTTCCTAGCCGGGAGCTGTTTTTT
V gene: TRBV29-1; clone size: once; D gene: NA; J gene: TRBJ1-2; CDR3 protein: CSVDGPNYGYTF; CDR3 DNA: TGCAGCGTTGATGGCCCTAACTATGGCTACACCTTC
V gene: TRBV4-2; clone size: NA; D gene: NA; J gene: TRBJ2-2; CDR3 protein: CASSPNGGGGELFF; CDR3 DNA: TGTGCCAGCAGCCCAAACGGGGGAGGCGGGGAGCTGTTTTTT
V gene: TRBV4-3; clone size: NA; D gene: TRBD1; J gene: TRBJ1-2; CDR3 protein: CASSPQGGAYGYTF; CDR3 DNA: TGCGCCAGCAGCCCCCAGGGGGGCGCCTATGGCTACACCTTC
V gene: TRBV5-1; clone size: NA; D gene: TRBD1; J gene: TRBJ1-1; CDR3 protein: CASSYGTGPMNTEAFF; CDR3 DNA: TGCGCCAGCAGCTACGGGACAGGGCCAATGAACACTGAAGCTTTCTTT
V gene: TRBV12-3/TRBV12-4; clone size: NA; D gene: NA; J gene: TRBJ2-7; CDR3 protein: CASSLRGEQYF; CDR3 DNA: TGTGCCAGCAGTCTCCGGGGGGAGCAGTACTTC
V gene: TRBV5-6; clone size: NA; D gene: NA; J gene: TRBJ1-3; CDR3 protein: CASSLLGNTIYF; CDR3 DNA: TGTGCCAGCAGCTTACTTGGAAACACCATATATTTT
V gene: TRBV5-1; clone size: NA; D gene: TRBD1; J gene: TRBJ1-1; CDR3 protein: CASSRTNRGPNTEAFF; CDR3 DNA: TGCGCCAGCAGCCGAACCAACAGGGGGCCGAACACTGAAGCTTTCTTT
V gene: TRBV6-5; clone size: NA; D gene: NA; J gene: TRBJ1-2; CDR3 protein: CASSYLQAETF; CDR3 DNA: TGTGCCAGCAGTTACTTACAGGCGGAAACCTTC
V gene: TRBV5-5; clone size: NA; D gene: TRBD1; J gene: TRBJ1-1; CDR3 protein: CASSSHATGGKTEAFF; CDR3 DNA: TGTGCCAGCAGTTCGCACGCTACAGGGGGAAAAACTGAAGCTTTCTTT
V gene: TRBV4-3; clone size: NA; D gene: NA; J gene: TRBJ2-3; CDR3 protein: CASSQGEGYTDTQYF; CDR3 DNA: TGCGCCAGCAGCCAAGGAGAGGGCTACACAGATACGCAGTATTTT
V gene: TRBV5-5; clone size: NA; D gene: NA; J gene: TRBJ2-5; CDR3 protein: CASEIAVGETQYF; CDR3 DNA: TGTGCCTCCGAAATTGCGGTTGGGGAGACCCAGTACTTC
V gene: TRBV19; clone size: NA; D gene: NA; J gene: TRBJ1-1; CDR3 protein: CASSIEERSTEAFF; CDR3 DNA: TGTGCCAGTAGTATTGAGGAAAGGTCCACTGAAGCTTTCTTT
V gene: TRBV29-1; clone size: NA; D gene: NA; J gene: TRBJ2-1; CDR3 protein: CSVEVTRHEQFF; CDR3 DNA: TGCAGCGTTGAGGTGACACGCCATGAGCAGTTCTTC
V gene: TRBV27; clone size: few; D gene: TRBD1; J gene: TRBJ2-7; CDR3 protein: CASTNSGTGSYEQYF; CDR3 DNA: TGTGCCAGCACCAATTCCGGGACAGGGTCTTACGAGCAGTACTTC
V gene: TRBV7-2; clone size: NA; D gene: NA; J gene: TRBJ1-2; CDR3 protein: CASSLALSYGYTF; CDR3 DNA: TGTGCCAGCAGCTTAGCGCTGAGCTATGGCTACACCTTC
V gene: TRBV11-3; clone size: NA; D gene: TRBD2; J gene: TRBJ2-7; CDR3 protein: CASSPSGGAYEQYF; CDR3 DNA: TGTGCCAGCAGCCCCAGCGGGGGGGCATACGAGCAGTACTTC
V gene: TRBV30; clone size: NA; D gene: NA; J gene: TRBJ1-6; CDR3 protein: CAWISGSGSPLHF; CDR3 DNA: TGTGCCTGGATATCAGGGTCGGGTTCACCCCTCCACTTT
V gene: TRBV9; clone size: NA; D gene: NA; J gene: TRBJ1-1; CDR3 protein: CASSPKQGRTVGTEAFF; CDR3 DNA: TGTGCCAGCAGCCCTAAACAGGGCCGAACGGTAGGGACTGAAGCTTTCTTT
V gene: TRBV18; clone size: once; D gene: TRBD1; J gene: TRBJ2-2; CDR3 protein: CATGTGTLNTGELFF; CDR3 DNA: TGTGCCACTGGGACAGGGACACTTAACACCGGGGAGCTGTTTTTT
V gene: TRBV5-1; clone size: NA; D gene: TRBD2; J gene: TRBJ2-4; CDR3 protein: CASSTRLAGGIPLAKNIQYF; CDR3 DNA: TGCGCCAGCAGCACGCGACTAGCGGGGGGTATACCACTAGCCAAAAACATTCAGTACTTC
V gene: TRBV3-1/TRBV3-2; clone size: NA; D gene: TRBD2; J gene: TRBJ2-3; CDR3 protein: CASSLTSPSTDTQYF; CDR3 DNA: TGTGCCAGCAGCTTGACTAGCCCTAGCACAGATACGCAGTATTTT
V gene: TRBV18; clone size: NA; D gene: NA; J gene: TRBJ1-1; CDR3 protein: CASKGILNTEAFF; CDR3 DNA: TGTGCCAGCAAGGGGATATTGAACACTGAAGCTTTCTTT
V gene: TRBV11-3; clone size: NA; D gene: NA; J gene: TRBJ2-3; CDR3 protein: CASSLRGTDTQYF; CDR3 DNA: TGTGCCAGCAGCTTAAGAGGCACAGATACGCAGTATTTT
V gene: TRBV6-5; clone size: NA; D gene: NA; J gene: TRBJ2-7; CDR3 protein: CASRVGGSYEQYF; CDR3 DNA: TGTGCCAGCAGGGTCGGCGGTTCCTACGAGCAGTACTTC
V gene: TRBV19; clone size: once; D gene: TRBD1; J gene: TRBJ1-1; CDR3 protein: CASSPEGRGYQNTEAFF; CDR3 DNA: TGTGCCAGTAGCCCTGAGGGCAGGGGGTATCAGAACACTGAAGCTTTCTTT
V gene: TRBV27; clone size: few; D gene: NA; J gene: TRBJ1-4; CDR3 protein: CASRAGGEAEKLFF; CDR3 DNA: TGTGCCAGCAGGGCCGGTGGGGAGGCTGAAAAACTGTTTTTT
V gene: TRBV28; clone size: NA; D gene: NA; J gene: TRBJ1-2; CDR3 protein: CASSAPGSAYGYTF; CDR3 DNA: TGTGCCAGCAGTGCCCCAGGTAGCGCCTATGGCTACACCTTC
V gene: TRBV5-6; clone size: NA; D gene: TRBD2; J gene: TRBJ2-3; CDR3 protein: CASSLEWSSGVTDTQYF; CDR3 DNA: TGTGCCAGCAGCTTGGAATGGTCTAGCGGGGTCACAGATACGCAGTATTTT
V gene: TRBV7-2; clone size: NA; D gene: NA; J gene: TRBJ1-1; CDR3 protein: CASSLGGGNTEAFF; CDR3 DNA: TGTGCCAGCAGCTTAGGAGGCGGGAACACTGAAGCTTTCTTT
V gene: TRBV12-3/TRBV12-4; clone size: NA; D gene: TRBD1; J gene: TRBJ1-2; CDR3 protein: CASSLGQKYGYTF; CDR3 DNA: TGTGCCAGCAGTTTGGGACAGAAATATGGCTACACCTTC
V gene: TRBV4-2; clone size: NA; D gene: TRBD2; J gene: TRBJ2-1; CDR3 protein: CASSQETSGVLNEQFF; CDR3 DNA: TGTGCCAGCAGCCAAGAGACTAGCGGGGTACTCAATGAGCAGTTCTTC
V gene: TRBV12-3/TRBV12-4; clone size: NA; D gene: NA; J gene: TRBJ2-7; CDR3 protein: CASRATVSYEQYF; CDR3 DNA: TGTGCCAGCAGAGCGACAGTCTCCTACGAGCAGTACTTC
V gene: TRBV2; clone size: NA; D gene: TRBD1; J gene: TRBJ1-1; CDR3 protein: CASSQSRDRVGTEAFF; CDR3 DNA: TGTGCCAGCAGCCAATCCCGGGACAGGGTTGGCACTGAAGCTTTCTTT